This T cell receptor beta chain was sequenced for a study of T cell changes during pregnancy in multiple sclerosis. This CDR3 is 15 amino acids long. Germline CDR1 LNHDA, CDR2 SQIVND (reference sequence). V gave up 4 bases and J gave up 3 bases; unmatched junction bases: 8. Generated by immunoSEQ multiplex PCR, the TCRdb table keeps only in-frame clones and is missing some. The repertoire has around 31,000 clones, 90% of them found once; the top ten carry approximately 4.7%. The chain employs TRBV19 and TRBJ2-7, with 8 bases matching TRBD2. This clonotype was sampled from a female donor with multiple sclerosis, enrolled in a pregnancy study. The sequencing used CD8+ T cells from peripheral blood mononuclear cells, collected in the second trimester of pregnancy. The CDR3 reads CASSRGLESIYEQYF. DNA for the CDR3: TGTGCCAGTAGTAGGGGACTAGAAAGTATCTACGAGCAGTACTTC.